These T cell receptor beta chains were read from a single sample in a study of blood T cells in healthy people across ages. TCRdb reprocessed the 5' RACE reads with MiXCR, giving one entry per CDR3 protein. The sample carries about 970,000 distinct CDR3 sequences, roughly half recorded once. Material: blood. Receptors originate from an older woman in good health. Each CDR3 is given with its conserved first and last residue. The order of the fields is J gene, CDR3 length, V gene, clone size, D gene, CDR3 DNA, CDR3 protein. The D gene is left open where the match is weak. The size of a clone is reported for some rows only, either as once, few or many, or as a class for expanded clones.

j_gene: TRBJ2-1
len: 12
v_gene: TRBV27
abundance: -
d_gene: -
CDR3nt: TGTGCCAGCAGCCGTGGGGGCGGGGAGCAGTTCTTC
CDR3aa: CASSRGGGEQFF

j_gene: TRBJ2-1
len: 17
v_gene: TRBV6-5
abundance: -
d_gene: -
CDR3nt: TGTGCCAGCAGTTACTCGGGGGGACTTCCCTCCTACAATGAGCAGTTCTTC
CDR3aa: CASSYSGGLPSYNEQFF

j_gene: TRBJ2-1
len: 13
v_gene: TRBV5-1
abundance: -
d_gene: -
CDR3nt: TGCGCCAGCAGCACGGAGGGGTACCATGAGCAGTTCTTC
CDR3aa: CASSTEGYHEQFF

j_gene: TRBJ1-2
len: 12
v_gene: TRBV6-5
abundance: -
d_gene: -
CDR3nt: TGTGCCATTGGTCAGGGGCTCTATGGCTACACCTTC
CDR3aa: CAIGQGLYGYTF

j_gene: TRBJ1-1
len: 17
v_gene: TRBV29-1
abundance: -
d_gene: -
CDR3nt: TGCAGCGTTGAAGATCTTAACATCAGGGCGGTGAACACTGAAGCTTTCTTT
CDR3aa: CSVEDLNIRAVNTEAFF

j_gene: TRBJ2-5
len: 15
v_gene: TRBV6-6
abundance: -
d_gene: -
CDR3nt: TGTGCCAGCAGTTACCACGGGACGGAAAAAGAGACCCAGTACTTC
CDR3aa: CASSYHGTEKETQYF

j_gene: TRBJ1-6
len: 16
v_gene: TRBV20-1
abundance: many
d_gene: -
CDR3nt: TGCAGTGCTAGAGACCCTACACGGGATAATAATTCACCCCTCCACTTT
CDR3aa: CSARDPTRDNNSPLHF

j_gene: TRBJ2-6
len: 14
v_gene: TRBV6-6
abundance: -
d_gene: -
CDR3nt: TGTGCCAGCAGTGGTCCGATGGGGGCCAACGTCCTGACTTTC
CDR3aa: CASSGPMGANVLTF

j_gene: TRBJ2-2
len: 13
v_gene: TRBV7-3
abundance: -
d_gene: -
CDR3nt: TGTGCCAGCAGCCCCGGTCACTTCGGGGAGCTGTTTTTT
CDR3aa: CASSPGHFGELFF

j_gene: TRBJ2-7
len: 18
v_gene: TRBV7-3
abundance: few
d_gene: -
CDR3nt: TGTGCCAGCAGCTTGCAGGGGATCAGCTTCGATGGCTCCTACGAGCAGTACTTC
CDR3aa: CASSLQGISFDGSYEQYF

j_gene: TRBJ2-7
len: 18
v_gene: TRBV3-1
abundance: -
d_gene: -
CDR3nt: TGTGCCAGCAGCCTCCCTATTGGGGAAACTTGGAGCTCCTACGAGCAGTACTTC
CDR3aa: CASSLPIGETWSSYEQYF

j_gene: TRBJ2-7
len: 15
v_gene: TRBV18
abundance: few
d_gene: TRBD2
CDR3nt: TGTGCCAGCTCACCACCGCTAGCGGGAGGTTACGAGCAGTACTTC
CDR3aa: CASSPPLAGGYEQYF

j_gene: TRBJ1-2
len: 13
v_gene: TRBV20-1
abundance: -
d_gene: -
CDR3nt: TGCAGTGCTAGAGGACCGACTAACTATGGCTACACCTTC
CDR3aa: CSARGPTNYGYTF

j_gene: TRBJ2-3
len: 13
v_gene: TRBV7-9
abundance: -
d_gene: -
CDR3nt: TGTGCCAGCAGCCAAACGAACACAGATACGCAGTATTTT
CDR3aa: CASSQTNTDTQYF

j_gene: TRBJ1-1
len: 14
v_gene: TRBV20-1
abundance: -
d_gene: TRBD1
CDR3nt: TGCAGTGCCCCCCCCCGGCAGGGGGTAACTGAAGCTTTCTTT
CDR3aa: CSAPPRQGVTEAFF

j_gene: TRBJ2-7
len: 13
v_gene: TRBV11-1
abundance: -
d_gene: -
CDR3nt: TGTGCCAGCAGCCCCAGGGCGGATTACGAGCAGTACTTC
CDR3aa: CASSPRADYEQYF

j_gene: TRBJ2-1
len: 16
v_gene: TRBV20-1
abundance: few
d_gene: -
CDR3nt: TGCAGTGCCCCGCTGGGCGGGTCGCCGGCTTACAATGAGCAGTTCTTC
CDR3aa: CSAPLGGSPAYNEQFF

j_gene: TRBJ2-1
len: 14
v_gene: TRBV6-9
abundance: -
d_gene: -
CDR3nt: TGTGCCAGCAGGCAAATTAGAGAGAACAATGAGCAGTTCTTC
CDR3aa: CASRQIRENNEQFF

j_gene: TRBJ2-1
len: 12
v_gene: TRBV10-3
abundance: -
d_gene: -
CDR3nt: TGTGCCATTTCACTCAGGGGTTATGAGCAGTTCTTC
CDR3aa: CAISLRGYEQFF

j_gene: TRBJ2-5
len: 13
v_gene: TRBV29-1
abundance: few
d_gene: TRBD1
CDR3nt: TGCAGCGTGAGGGACAGGGCGGAAGAGACCCAGTACTTC
CDR3aa: CSVRDRAEETQYF